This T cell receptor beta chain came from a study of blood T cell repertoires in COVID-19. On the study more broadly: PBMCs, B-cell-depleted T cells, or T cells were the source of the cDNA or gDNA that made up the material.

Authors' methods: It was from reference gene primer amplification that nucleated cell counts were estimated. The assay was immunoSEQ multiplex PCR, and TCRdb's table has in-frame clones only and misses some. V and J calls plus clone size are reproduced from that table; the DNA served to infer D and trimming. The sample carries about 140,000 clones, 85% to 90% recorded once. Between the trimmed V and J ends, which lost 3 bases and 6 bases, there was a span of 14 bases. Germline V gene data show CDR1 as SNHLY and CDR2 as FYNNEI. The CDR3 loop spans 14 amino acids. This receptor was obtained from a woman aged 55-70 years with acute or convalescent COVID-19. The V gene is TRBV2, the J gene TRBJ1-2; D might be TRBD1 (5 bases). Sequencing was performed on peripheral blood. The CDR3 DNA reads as TGTGCCAGCAGTGAGGGGCGGGACCCCCATGGCTACACCTTC. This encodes CASSEGRDPHGYTF.